These T cell receptor beta chains were read from a single sample in a study of spatial heterogeneity in lung cancer. TCRdb re-called the 5' RACE reads through MiXCR, storing one row per CDR3 protein. The sample carries tens of thousands of distinct CDR3 sequences, around 15% recorded once. Specimen: PBMCs, collected at surgery. The source is a male donor with early-stage non-small cell lung cancer. Both conserved end residues are part of each CDR3. The D gene is left open where the match is weak. Not all rows give a size; the values are once, few, many and, for expanded clones, a class.

V gene	J gene	D gene	clone size	CDR3 length	CDR3 protein	CDR3 DNA
TRBV20-1	TRBJ1-3	NA	few	17	CSARDLRGLSSGNTIYF	TGCAGTGCTAGAGATCTCAGGGGCCTTTCTTCTGGAAACACCATATATTTT
TRBV7-9	TRBJ1-3	NA	NA	14	CASSLEFGGNTIYF	TGTGCCAGCAGCTTAGAGTTCGGCGGAAACACCATATATTTT
TRBV20-1	TRBJ1-2	NA	NA	13	CSVSVGAYNGYTF	TGCAGTGTTTCGGTTGGGGCGTACAATGGCTACACCTTC
TRBV7-9	TRBJ2-3	NA	NA	14	CASSLVGKTDTQYF	TGTGCCAGCAGCTTAGTCGGGAAGACAGATACGCAGTATTTT
TRBV28	TRBJ2-1	NA	medium-sized	16	CASSQERGISYNEQFF	TGTGCCAGCAGTCAGGAGCGCGGGATTTCCTACAATGAGCAGTTCTTC
TRBV7-9	TRBJ2-3	NA	many	12	CASTKATDTQYF	TGTGCCAGCACCAAGGCGACAGATACGCAGTATTTT
TRBV5-4	TRBJ2-5	NA	NA	14	CASSNLEFQETQYF	TGTGCCAGCAGCAACTTAGAATTCCAAGAGACCCAGTACTTC
TRBV15	TRBJ2-5	NA	NA	14	CATSRDVGQETQYF	TGTGCCACCAGCAGAGATGTGGGGCAAGAGACCCAGTACTTC
TRBV9	TRBJ2-7	NA	many	12	CASSVVAGEQYF	TGTGCCAGCAGCGTAGTCGCCGGAGAGCAGTACTTC
TRBV10-3	TRBJ2-5	NA	many	13	CAISESGLPTQYF	TGTGCCATCAGTGAGTCGGGACTCCCGACCCAGTACTTC
TRBV7-9	TRBJ2-2	NA	few	13	CASSLTISGELFF	TGTGCCAGCAGCTTAACCATCTCCGGGGAGCTGTTTTTT
TRBV7-9	TRBJ2-7	TRBD2	many	15	CASSSRGAGEVEQYF	TGTGCCAGCAGCTCCCGAGGGGCGGGAGAAGTCGAGCAGTACTTC
TRBV20-1	TRBJ2-1	NA	NA	13	CSARDTNTNEQFF	TGCAGTGCTAGAGATACCAATACCAATGAGCAGTTCTTC
TRBV13	TRBJ2-1	NA	NA	12	CASSPRDNEQFF	TGTGCCAGCAGCCCCAGGGACAATGAGCAGTTCTTC
TRBV20-1	TRBJ1-1	NA	many	14	CSARDPRANTEAFF	TGCAGTGCTAGAGATCCGCGGGCGAACACTGAAGCTTTCTTT
TRBV12-3/TRBV12-4	TRBJ2-5	NA	few	15	CASSSPSRSDQTQYF	TGTGCCAGCAGTTCCCCCTCCAGGTCGGATCAGACCCAGTACTTC
TRBV12-3/TRBV12-4	TRBJ2-2	TRBD2	few	16	CASKTLAGGDTGELFF	TGTGCCAGCAAGACTCTAGCGGGAGGTGACACCGGGGAGCTGTTTTTT
TRBV10-3	TRBJ2-5	TRBD2	many	17	CAISAGLAGDFQETQYF	TGTGCCATCAGTGCCGGACTAGCGGGGGACTTCCAAGAGACCCAGTACTTC
TRBV5-3	TRBJ2-3	NA	few	15	CARSLVRPSADTQYF	TGTGCCAGAAGCTTGGTGAGGCCTAGCGCAGATACGCAGTATTTT
TRBV7-2	TRBJ1-1	TRBD1	many	15	CASSRRTGGGPEAFF	TGTGCCAGCAGCCGACGGACAGGGGGTGGTCCTGAAGCTTTCTTT
TRBV5-1	TRBJ1-6	NA	few	12	CASSLERTVLHF	TGCGCCAGCAGCTTGGAAAGGACAGTCCTCCACTTT
TRBV11-2	TRBJ2-3	TRBD1	medium-sized	17	CASTPPFGTGDTDTQYF	TGTGCCAGCACCCCGCCGTTCGGGACAGGGGACACAGATACGCAGTATTTT
TRBV29-1	TRBJ2-3	NA	many	13	CSVGPVGTDTQYF	TGCAGCGTTGGCCCTGTTGGCACAGATACGCAGTATTTT
TRBV7-2	TRBJ1-4	TRBD1	NA	14	CASSRTGSYEKLFF	TGTGCCAGCAGTCGGACAGGGAGTTATGAAAAACTGTTTTTT
TRBV11-3	TRBJ2-1	TRBD2	many	15	CASSFSGSSYNEQFF	TGTGCCAGCAGCTTCAGCGGGAGCTCCTACAATGAGCAGTTCTTC
TRBV19	TRBJ2-2	TRBD1	NA	14	CASSRDREAGELFF	TGTGCCAGTAGTAGGGACAGGGAGGCCGGGGAGCTGTTTTTT
TRBV11-2	TRBJ2-1	NA	once	14	CASSLGSSYNEQFF	TGTGCCAGCAGCTTAGGGAGCTCCTACAATGAGCAGTTCTTC
TRBV18	TRBJ1-1	NA	many	12	CASSPLPGGAFF	TGTGCCAGCTCACCCCTGCCGGGCGGAGCTTTCTTT
TRBV3-1	TRBJ2-7	TRBD2	NA	15	CASSLYARGDYEQYF	TGTGCCAGCAGCCTATACGCCCGGGGGGACTACGAGCAGTACTTC
TRBV6-2/TRBV6-3	TRBJ2-7	NA	NA	13	CASSAVEGTEQYF	TGTGCCAGCAGTGCCGTGGAGGGGACCGAGCAGTACTTC
TRBV3-1	TRBJ1-3	NA	NA	19	CASSQERIPRTGSGNTIYF	TGTGCCAGCAGCCAAGAGAGAATCCCCAGAACGGGCTCTGGAAACACCATATATTTT
TRBV11-3	TRBJ2-3	NA	many	14	CASSPYPNSDTQYF	TGTGCCAGCAGTCCGTATCCGAACTCCGATACGCAGTATTTT
TRBV12-3/TRBV12-4	TRBJ1-2	TRBD1	NA	14	CASSLGQGHYGYTF	TGTGCCAGCAGTTTGGGACAGGGCCACTATGGCTACACCTTC
TRBV7-2	TRBJ1-1	NA	many	13	CASSLVRQAEAFF	TGTGCCAGCAGCTTAGTCAGGCAGGCTGAAGCTTTCTTT
TRBV7-8	TRBJ1-6	TRBD1	many	17	CASSLKGQGPLGSPLHF	TGTGCCAGCAGCTTAAAGGGACAGGGCCCTCTCGGTTCACCCCTCCACTTT
TRBV7-8	TRBJ2-5	NA	few	11	CASSSVETQYF	TGTGCCAGCAGCTCAGTAGAGACCCAGTACTTC
TRBV29-1	TRBJ2-7	NA	many	14	CSALAGVSSYEQYF	TGCAGCGCTCTGGCCGGGGTAAGCTCCTACGAGCAGTACTTC
TRBV7-9	TRBJ2-3	TRBD1	NA	14	CASSLWDRADTQYF	TGTGCCAGCAGCTTGTGGGACAGGGCTGATACGCAGTATTTT
TRBV5-1	TRBJ2-1	NA	few	16	CASSPPLSAHYNEQFF	TGCGCCAGCAGCCCCCCATTAAGCGCGCACTACAATGAGCAGTTCTTC
TRBV28	TRBJ2-1	NA	many	10	CASFGNEQFF	TGTGCCAGCTTTGGCAATGAGCAGTTCTTC
TRBV28	TRBJ2-5	TRBD2	NA	16	CASSFRTSGYQETQYF	TGTGCCAGCAGTTTCCGGACTAGCGGGTACCAAGAGACCCAGTACTTC
TRBV4-1	TRBJ2-3	NA	NA	17	CASSQDGSSMASDTQYF	TGCGCCAGCAGCCAAGACGGTTCGTCGATGGCCTCAGATACGCAGTATTTT
TRBV14	TRBJ1-6	NA	NA	16	CASRGDSGSYNSPLHF	TGTGCCAGCCGAGGCGACAGTGGGTCCTATAATTCACCCCTCCACTTT
TRBV19	TRBJ1-2	TRBD1	NA	14	CASTQIGDRSGYTF	TGTGCCAGTACTCAAATTGGGGACAGGAGCGGCTACACCTTC
TRBV28	TRBJ2-5	NA	many	12	CASSPLLETQYF	TGTGCCAGCAGCCCACTCTTGGAGACCCAGTACTTC
TRBV5-1	TRBJ1-3	TRBD1	NA	15	CASSSGTGAGNTIYF	TGCGCCAGCAGCTCTGGGACAGGGGCTGGAAACACCATATATTTT
TRBV10-3	TRBJ2-2	TRBD2	many	17	CAISESSGGRGTGELFF	TGTGCCATCAGTGAGTCGTCGGGGGGGCGAGGCACCGGGGAGCTGTTTTTT
TRBV11-1	TRBJ2-5	TRBD2	NA	18	CASSLWTSGGDYPSTQYF	TGTGCCAGCAGCTTATGGACTAGCGGGGGCGACTACCCCTCGACCCAGTACTTC